The 28 T cell receptor beta chains presented below share a single source sample, sequenced in a study of blood T cell repertoires in COVID-19 (TCRdb year 2020). Libraries came from the immunoSEQ multiplex PCR assay. The clones in this table, taken by TCRdb from immuneACCESS, are in-frame only. Not every clone is retained; where verified, under half of the shortfall comes from an unresolved V gene, and the cause of the rest is unknown. In this sample the table shows 150,000 to 200,000 clones, roughly four fifths of which occur a single time. The top ten clonotypes cover more than 9.5% of the sample. Sequences were obtained from peripheral blood. These receptor sequences come from a man aged 55 to 70 with active or convalescent COVID-19.

This sequence joins TRBV2 and TRBJ2-3; TRBD2 matches 9 bases. The CDR3 loop spans 16 amino acids. The germline gives CDR1 SNHLY, CDR2 FYNNEI. V was clipped by 6 bases and J by 4 bases; unmatched bases: 11. The CDR3 coding sequence is TGTGCCAGCAGCGGCGGGGCGGGGGGGTATTCAGATACGCAGTATTTT. Residues: CASSGGAGGYSDTQYF. Variable domain in full (rest from reference TRBV2 and TRBJ2-3): EPEVTQTPSHQVTQMGQEVILRCVPISNHLYFYWYRQILGQKVEFLVSFYNNEISEKSEIFDDQFSVERPDGSNFTLKIRSTKLEDSAMYFCASSGGAGGYSDTQYFGPGTRLTVL.

This clone was seen a single time. The chain recombines TRBV2 with TRBJ2-1, with TRBD2 matching 9 bases. Germline V lookup: CDR1 SNHLY, CDR2 FYNNEI. Trimming removed 4 bases from V and 9 bases from J; junction bases left unmatched: 13. The CDR3 is made up of 16 amino acids. DNA for the CDR3: TGTGCCAGCAGTGGAGGGTCCAGCGGGAGGAGTAGTGAGCAGTTCTTC. Amino acids: CASSGGSSGRSSEQFF.

V usage is TRBV14 and J usage is TRBJ2-2; possibly TRBD2 for D (6 bases). Germline V gene sequence: CDR1 SGHDN, CDR2 FVKESK. With 1 base removed from V and 1 base from J, the gap between germline ends came to 7 bases. The CDR3 is made up of 15 amino acids. This CDR3 reads CASSQVGGNTGELFF. The CDR3 bases are TGTGCCAGCAGCCAAGTCGGGGGGAACACCGGGGAGCTGTTTTTT.

The chain combines TRBV20-1 with TRBJ1-2, with D possibly being TRBD1 (6 bases). V was cut by 2 bases and J by 8 bases, with 9 bases left in between. The CDR3 has 11 residues. Germline CDR1 DFQATT, CDR2 SNEGSKA (reference sequence). CDR3 bases: TGCAGTGCTAGAAGGACAGCAGGCTACACCTTC. Translated: CSARRTAGYTF.

CDR3 bases: TGTGCCAGCAGGATGGGACAGGCTAATAATTCACCCCTCCACTTT. Amino acids: CASRMGQANNSPLHF. This chain uses TRBV2 with TRBJ1-6; 8 bases are a match to TRBD1. CDR1 and CDR2 from the germline V gene are SNHLY and FYNNEI. The CDR3 is 15 amino acids. J was trimmed by 5 bases and V by 6 bases; bases with no gene match: 6.

Notes on this clone: Other DNA sequences within the sample encode an identical CDR3. The chain has TRBV5-1 and TRBJ2-7; D remains ambiguous. The V gene's germline CDR1 is SGHRS and CDR2 YFSETQ. The CDR3 has 14 amino acids. V was pared by 0 bases and J by 3 bases, with 10 bases between. This chain's CDR3 is CASSLAQQGYEQYF. As DNA, the CDR3 is TGCGCCAGCAGCTTGGCACAGCAAGGCTACGAGCAGTACTTC. Based on the CDR3 plus reference TRBV5-1 and TRBJ2-7, the full variable domain is KAGVTQTPRYLIKTRGQQVTLSCSPISGHRSVSWYQQTPGQGLQFLFEYFSETQRNKGNFPGRFSGRQFSNSRSEMNVSTLELGDSALYLCASSLAQQGYEQYFGPGTRLTVT.

V and J are TRBV7-9 and TRBJ2-7; maybe TRBD2 (5 bases). The CDR3 contains 13 residues. Germline loops: CDR1 SEHNR, CDR2 FQNEAQ (reference sequence). The V and J ends lost 1 base and 11 bases respectively, with 15 bases between them. The chain's CDR3 is CASSLGEVRREYF. In DNA, the CDR3 is TGTGCCAGCAGCTTAGGCGAGGTCAGGCGGGAGTACTTC.

This clone was seen just once. The chain carries TRBV4-1 and TRBJ1-2; D gene uncertain. Looked up from germline, CDR1 is MGHRA and CDR2 is YSYEKL. The CDR3 has 15 amino acids. Between the trimmed V and J ends, which lost 0 bases and 4 bases, there was a span of 12 bases. The CDR3 nucleotides are TGCGCCAGCAGCCAAGAGCCTCCCGGAGCCTATGGCTACACCTTC. Its translation is CASSQEPPGAYGYTF.

V is TRBV9 and J is TRBJ2-1; TRBD1 agrees at 11 bases. The CDR3 spans 16 residues. Germline loops: CDR1 SGDLS, CDR2 YYNGEE. J gave up 6 bases and V 2 bases, and 7 bases lay outside the gene matches. The CDR3 DNA is TGTGCCAGCAGCGTCGGCTGGACAGGGGGCTTCAATGAGCAGTTCTTC. As protein: CASSVGWTGGFNEQFF.

V and J are TRBV16 and TRBJ1-1; 7 bases agree with TRBD1. Germline-derived CDR1 and CDR2 are KGHSY and FQNENV. This CDR3 comprises 14 residues. Unmatched junction bases numbered 4, after V lost 0 bases and J lost 6 bases. The CDR3 loop reads CASSQSVQGSEAFF. The CDR3 coding sequence is TGTGCCAGCAGCCAATCGGTACAGGGGTCTGAAGCTTTCTTT. The whole variable domain, remainder taken from reference TRBV16 and TRBJ1-1, is GEEVAQTPKHLVRGEGQKAKLYCAPIKGHSYVFWYQQVLKNEFKFLISFQNENVFDETGMPKERFSAKCLPNSPCSLEIQATKLEDSAVYFCASSQSVQGSEAFFGQGTRLTVV.

V gene TRBV2 combines with J gene TRBJ1-1, with D perhaps matching TRBD1 (6 bases). Germline V gene sequence: CDR1 SNHLY, CDR2 FYNNEI. Trimming shortened V by 7 bases and J by 0 bases, and 9 bases separated the two germline ends. The CDR3 contains 13 residues. For the CDR3, the DNA is TGTGCCAGCAAGAGGGGGTTGAACACTGAAGCTTTCTTT. Protein: CASKRGLNTEAFF.

Worth noting for this clone: This sample includes further DNA sequences coding for the same CDR3. The chain couples TRBV11-3 to TRBJ2-2, with no clear D. CDR3 length equals 12 residues. V was pared by 2 bases and J by 4 bases, with 2 bases between. The germline V gene encodes CDR1 SGHNT and CDR2 YENEEA. CDR3 DNA: TGTGCCAGCAGCTTACGCACCGGGGAGCTGTTTTTT. Its protein is CASSLRTGELFF.

This clone appeared once. This rearrangement joins TRBV20-1 to TRBJ1-2; D unclear. CDR1 is DFQATT and CDR2 is SNEGSKA in the germline V gene (reference sequence). Trimming removed 5 bases from V and 2 bases from J, with 6 bases in between. This CDR3 spans 11 amino acids. CDR3 DNA sequence: TGCAGTGCTGGGCAGAACTATGGCTACACCTTC. This codes for CSAGQNYGYTF.

The chain is built from TRBV18 and TRBJ1-5; D perhaps matches TRBD1 (5 bases). V lost 5 bases and J lost 6, with 17 bases in between. This CDR3 spans 15 amino acids. CDR1 is KGHSH, CDR2 LQKENI, per germline. The CDR3 DNA sequence: TGTGCCAGCTCATGGGGCGATCAGGGCGGTCAGCCCCAGCATTTT. Its protein product is CASSWGDQGGQPQHF.

This clone was seen just once. This sequence joins TRBV18 and TRBJ2-1; 8 positions match TRBD2. This CDR3 has 16 residues. Trimming took 3 bases from V and 5 from J; bases not matched to a gene: 9. The germline gives CDR1 KGHSH, CDR2 LQKENI. CDR3 loop: CASSPVGRGADNEQFF. For the CDR3, the DNA is TGTGCCAGCTCACCGGTGGGGCGGGGGGCCGACAATGAGCAGTTCTTC.

This clone was detected ten times or more. This chain connects TRBV7-3 to TRBJ1-1; no definite D call. Germline V gives CDR1 SGHTA, CDR2 FQGTGA. The length of the CDR3 is 14 residues. V lost 0 bases, J lost 9 bases, and 14 bases lay in between. In DNA, the CDR3 is TGTGCCAGCAGCTTAACGCGGCAGGACGGGAAAGCTTTCTTT. This encodes CASSLTRQDGKAFF.

V usage is TRBV7-7 and J usage is TRBJ2-7, with D maybe TRBD1 (6 bases). Germline V gene sequence: CDR1 SSHAT, CDR2 FNYEAQ (reference sequence). The germline V and J ends were trimmed by 6 bases and 3 bases, with 12 bases remaining between them. This CDR3 is built from 13 residues. The CDR3 bases are TGTGCCAGCAGTCCTCAACAGGGCTACGAGCAGTACTTC. This sequence encodes CASSPQQGYEQYF.

This clone has just one count. The CDR3 nucleotides are TGTGCCAGCAGTGCCGTAGGGCGGGGGGCCTTAATCCTCCACGAGCAGTACTTC. It yields the protein CASSAVGRGALILHEQYF. This chain joins TRBV2 and TRBJ2-7; the match to TRBD2 covers 8 bases. Trimming took 4 bases from V and 5 from J; bases not matched to a gene: 19. This CDR3 spans 18 amino acids. Per the germline V gene, CDR1 is SNHLY and CDR2 is FYNNEI. Using reference TRBV2 and TRBJ2-7 for the parts outside the CDR3, the full variable domain is EPEVTQTPSHQVTQMGQEVILRCVPISNHLYFYWYRQILGQKVEFLVSFYNNEISEKSEIFDDQFSVERPDGSNFTLKIRSTKLEDSAMYFCASSAVGRGALILHEQYFGPGTRLTVT.

The chain carries TRBV19 and TRBJ1-5; D possibly corresponds to TRBD1 (5 bases). The germline gives CDR1 LNHDA, CDR2 SQIVND (reference sequence). Trimming removed 2 bases from V and 0 bases from J, with 17 bases in between. This CDR3 is built from 18 residues. CDR3 sequence reads: CASSIRSQGVVSNQPQHF. Written as DNA, the CDR3 is TGTGCCAGTAGTATACGGAGCCAAGGGGTGGTTAGCAATCAGCCCCAGCATTTT.

This chain connects TRBV13 to TRBJ2-3; TRBD2 matches at 12 bases. CDR1 PRHDT and CDR2 FYEKMQ come from the germline V gene (reference sequence). J gave up 0 bases and V 5 bases, and 3 bases lay outside the gene matches. The CDR3 has 16 amino acids. The CDR3 nucleotides read TGTGCCAGCAGCCCTGGGACTAGCGGGAGCACAGATACGCAGTATTTT. Amino acid sequence: CASSPGTSGSTDTQYF.

This clone has ten or more counts. The chain recombines TRBV19 with TRBJ2-1; 9 bases line up with TRBD2. The CDR3 is made up of 15 amino acids. V shed 5 bases, J shed 3 bases, and the junction held 5 bases outside the gene matches. Germline CDR1 reads LNHDA; CDR2 reads SQIVND (reference sequence). For the CDR3, the DNA is TGTGCCAGTAGTTCCTGGACTAGCGACTACAATGAGCAGTTCTTC. It specifies CASSSWTSDYNEQFF.

The chain carries TRBV7-3 and TRBJ2-3; D gene ambiguous. Trimming removed 5 bases at V and 4 bases at J, with 13 bases between. CDR3 length: 14 residues. The germline gives CDR1 SGHTA, CDR2 FQGTGA. In DNA, the CDR3 is TGTGCCAGCAGCCCCCAGACTCGGGCAGATACGCAGTATTTT. Amino acids: CASSPQTRADTQYF.

CDR3 sequence (DNA): TGTGCCAGCGTCAAACAGGGATTTAGCAATCAGCCCCAGCATTTT. As protein: CASVKQGFSNQPQHF. This chain uses TRBV2 with TRBJ1-5; D perhaps matches TRBD1 (6 bases). Looked up from germline, CDR1 is SNHLY and CDR2 is FYNNEI. Trimming removed 8 bases at V and 0 bases at J, with 14 bases between. The CDR3 loop spans 15 amino acids.

This chain joins TRBV24-1 and TRBJ1-2; 9 bases are a match to TRBD1. Germline V gene sequence: CDR1 KGHDR, CDR2 SFDVKD. The V segment lost 4 bases and the J segment 3 bases; nucleotides outside the gene matches: 8. The CDR3 length is 16 residues. This CDR3 reads CATSETGGPLDYGYTF. The CDR3 DNA reads as TGTGCCACCAGTGAAACAGGGGGCCCGTTAGACTATGGCTACACCTTC.

The gene calls are TRBV28 and TRBJ2-4, with 7 bases lining up with TRBD1. Germline lookup yields CDR1 MDHEN and CDR2 SYDVKM. Trimming at V came to 6 bases and at J to 1 base, leaving 3 bases not matched to a gene. This CDR3 is 14 amino acids long. As DNA, the CDR3 is TGTGCCAGCAGGCCGACAGGGGCCAAAAACATTCAGTACTTC. As protein: CASRPTGAKNIQYF.

The gene calls are TRBV24-1 and TRBJ1-5; TRBD1 matches 7 bases. In germline, CDR1 is KGHDR, CDR2 SFDVKD. The CDR3 runs to 13 residues. With V trimmed by 3 bases and J by 9 bases, 4 bases remained unmatched. CDR3 bases: TGTGCCACCAGTGATAGGGGGCTGGGGCCCCAGCATTTT. Its translation: CATSDRGLGPQHF.

This chain uses TRBV27 with TRBJ2-7; possibly TRBD1 for D (5 bases). V was pared by 3 bases and J by 3 bases, with 12 bases between. Germline-derived CDR1 and CDR2 are MNHEY and SMNVEV (reference sequence). The CDR3 runs 14 residues. The chain's CDR3 is CASSLLQGHYEQYF. In nucleotides, the CDR3 is TGTGCCAGCAGTTTGTTGCAGGGCCACTACGAGCAGTACTTC.

CDR3 residues: CASSSGGGNTDTQYF. Here the CDR3 DNA reads TGTGCCAGCTCCTCCGGGGGGGGGAACACAGATACGCAGTATTTT. V is TRBV9 and J is TRBJ2-3; 8 nucleotides match TRBD2. There are 15 residues in the CDR3. Germline V lookup: CDR1 SGDLS, CDR2 YYNGEE. Germline trimming cut 7 bases from V and 2 bases from J; bases unmatched to any gene: 9. Looking up the rest from reference TRBV9 and TRBJ2-3 gives the full variable domain: DSGVTQTPKHLITATGQRVTLRCSPRSGDLSVYWYQQSLDQGLQFLIQYYNGEERAKGNILERFSAQQFPDLHSELNLSSLELGDSALYFCASSSGGGNTDTQYFGPGTRLTVL.